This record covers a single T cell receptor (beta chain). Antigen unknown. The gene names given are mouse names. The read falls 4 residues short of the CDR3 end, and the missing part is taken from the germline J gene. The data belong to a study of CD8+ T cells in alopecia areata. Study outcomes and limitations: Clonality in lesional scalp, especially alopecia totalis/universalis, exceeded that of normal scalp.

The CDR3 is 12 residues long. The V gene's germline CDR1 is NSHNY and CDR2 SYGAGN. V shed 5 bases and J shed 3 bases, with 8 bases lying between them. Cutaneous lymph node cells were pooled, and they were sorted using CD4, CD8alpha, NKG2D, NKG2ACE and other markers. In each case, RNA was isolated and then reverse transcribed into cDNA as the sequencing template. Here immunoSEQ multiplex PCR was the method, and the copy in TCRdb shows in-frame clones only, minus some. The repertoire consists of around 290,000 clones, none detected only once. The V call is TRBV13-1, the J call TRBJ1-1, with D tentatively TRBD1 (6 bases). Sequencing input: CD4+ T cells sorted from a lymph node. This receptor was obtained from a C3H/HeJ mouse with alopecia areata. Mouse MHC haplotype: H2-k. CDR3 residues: CASRDRHTEVFF. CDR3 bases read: TGTGCCAGCAGGGACAGACACACA.